The source of this T cell receptor (beta chain) is a study of T cell repertoires in cytomegalovirus infection. Background on the study: CMV infection plus the matching HLA type was flagged by public TCR beta signatures. Whole-study results and caveats: Summed frequency of shared TCR beta families picked out CMV carriers who also had the relevant HLA. The ex vivo response was dominated by HLA-C-restricted CMV-specific TCR beta clonotypes.

The CDR3 has 14 amino acids. V lost 0 bases, J lost 2 bases, and 8 bases lay in between. The germline CDR1 and CDR2 sequences are SGHRS and YFSETQ. For this clonotype: Antigen: not known.

TCRdb reprocessed the reads with MiXCR, giving one entry per CDR3 protein. Of some 390,000 distinct CDR3 sequences listed, around a sixth are singletons. This sequence was found in a human donor in good health (CMV status not recorded). Some clones in this sample may be carry-over from other donors' samples. The V call is TRBV5-1, the J call TRBJ2-5, with D possibly TRBD2 on 5 matching bases. Sequenced sample: PBMCs. The DNA for the CDR3 is TGCGCCAGCAGCTTGGGGGAGAGGCAAGAGACCCAGTACTTC. Its translation: CASSLGERQETQYF.